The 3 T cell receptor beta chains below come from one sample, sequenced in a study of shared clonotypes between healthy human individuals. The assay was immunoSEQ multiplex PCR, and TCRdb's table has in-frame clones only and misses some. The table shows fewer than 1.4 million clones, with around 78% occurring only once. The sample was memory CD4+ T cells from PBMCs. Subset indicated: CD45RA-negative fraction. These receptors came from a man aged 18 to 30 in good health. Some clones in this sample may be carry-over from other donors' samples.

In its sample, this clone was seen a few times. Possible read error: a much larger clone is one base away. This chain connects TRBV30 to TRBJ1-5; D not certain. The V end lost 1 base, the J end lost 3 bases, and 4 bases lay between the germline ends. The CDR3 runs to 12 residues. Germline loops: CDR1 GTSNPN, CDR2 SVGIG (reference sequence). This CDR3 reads CAWSGTNQPQHF. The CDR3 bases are TGTGCCTGGAGTGGGACCAATCAGCCCCAGCATTTT. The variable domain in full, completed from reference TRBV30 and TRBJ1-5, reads SQTIHQWPATLVQPVGSPLSLECTVEGTSNPNLYWYRQAAGRGLQLLFYSVGIGQISSEVPQNLSASRPQDRQFILSSKKLLLSDSGFYLCAWSGTNQPQHFGDGTRLSIL.

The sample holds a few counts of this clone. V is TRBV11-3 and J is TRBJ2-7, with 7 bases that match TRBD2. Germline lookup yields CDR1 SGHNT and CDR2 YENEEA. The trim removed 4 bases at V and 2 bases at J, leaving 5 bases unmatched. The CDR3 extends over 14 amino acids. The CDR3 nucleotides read TGTGCCAGCAGCTCGGGGGGACTGCCCTACGAGCAGTACTTC. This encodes CASSSGGLPYEQYF.

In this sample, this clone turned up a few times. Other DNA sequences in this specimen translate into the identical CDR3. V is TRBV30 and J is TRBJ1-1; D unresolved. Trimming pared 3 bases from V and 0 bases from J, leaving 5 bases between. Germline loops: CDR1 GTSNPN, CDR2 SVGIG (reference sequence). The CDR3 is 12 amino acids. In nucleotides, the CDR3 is TGTGCCTGGAGCAAAATGAACACTGAAGCTTTCTTT. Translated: CAWSKMNTEAFF.